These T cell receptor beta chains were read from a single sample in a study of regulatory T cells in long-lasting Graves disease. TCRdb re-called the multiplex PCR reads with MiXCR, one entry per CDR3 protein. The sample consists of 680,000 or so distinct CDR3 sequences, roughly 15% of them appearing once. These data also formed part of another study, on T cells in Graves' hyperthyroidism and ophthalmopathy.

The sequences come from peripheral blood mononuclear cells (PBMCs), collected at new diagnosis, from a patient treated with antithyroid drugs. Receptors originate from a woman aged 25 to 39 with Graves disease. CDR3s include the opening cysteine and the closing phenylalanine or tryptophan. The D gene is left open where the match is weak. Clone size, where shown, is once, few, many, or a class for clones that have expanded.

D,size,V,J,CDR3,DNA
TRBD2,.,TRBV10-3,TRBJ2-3,CAISESNLAGPDTQYF,TGTGCCATCAGTGAGTCGAATCTAGCGGGCCCAGATACGCAGTATTTT
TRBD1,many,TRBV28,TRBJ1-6,CATDRVPNSPLHF,TGTGCTACGGACAGGGTCCCTAATTCACCCCTCCACTTT
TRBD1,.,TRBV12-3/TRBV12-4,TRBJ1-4,CASSWGQLSTPGNEKLFF,TGTGCCAGCAGTTGGGGACAGCTCTCAACCCCTGGTAATGAAAAACTGTTTTTT
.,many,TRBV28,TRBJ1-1,CASVPRDIRTEAFF,TGTGCCAGCGTACCTCGGGACATAAGGACTGAAGCTTTCTTT
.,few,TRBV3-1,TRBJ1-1,CASSRWQYREAFF,TGTGCCAGCAGCCGATGGCAATACAGGGAAGCTTTCTTT
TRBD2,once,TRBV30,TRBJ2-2,CAWSGLSSGRAGELFF,TGTGCCTGGAGTGGACTCTCTAGCGGGAGGGCCGGGGAGCTGTTTTTT
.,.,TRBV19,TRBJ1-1,CASSIREGTSGFF,TGTGCCAGTAGTATACGAGAGGGGACGAGCGGTTTCTTT
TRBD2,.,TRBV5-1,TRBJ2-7,CASRGTSGHEQYF,TGCGCCAGCAGGGGGACTAGCGGCCACGAGCAGTACTTC
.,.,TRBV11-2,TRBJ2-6,CASSLDGRSSGANVLTF,TGTGCCAGCAGCTTAGATGGACGGAGCTCTGGGGCCAACGTCCTGACTTTC
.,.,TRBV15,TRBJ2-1,CATSSPGDEQFF,TGTGCCACCAGCAGTCCGGGCGATGAGCAGTTCTTC
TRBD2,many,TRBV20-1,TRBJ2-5,CSASNPGLGFQETQYF,TGCAGTGCTAGTAATCCGGGACTAGGCTTTCAAGAGACCCAGTACTTC
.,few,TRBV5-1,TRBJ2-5,CASRWGQGLQETQYF,TGCGCCAGCAGATGGGGTCAGGGGCTACAAGAGACCCAGTACTTC
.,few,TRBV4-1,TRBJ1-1,CASSQAGVAFF,TGCGCCAGCAGCCAAGCAGGGGTCGCTTTCTTT
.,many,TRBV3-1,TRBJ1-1,CASSQVGVDTEAFF,TGTGCCAGCAGCCAAGTTGGAGTTGACACTGAAGCTTTCTTT
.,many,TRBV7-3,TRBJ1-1,CASSREGRITEAFF,TGTGCCAGCAGTCGGGAGGGTCGAATCACTGAAGCTTTCTTT
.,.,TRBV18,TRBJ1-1,CASSPILAGREAEAFF,TGTGCCAGCTCACCCATTTTAGCAGGGAGGGAGGCTGAAGCTTTCTTT
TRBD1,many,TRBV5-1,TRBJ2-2,CASSLGGQGTGELFF,TGCGCCAGCAGCTTGGGCGGACAGGGCACCGGGGAGCTGTTTTTT
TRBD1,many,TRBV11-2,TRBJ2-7,CASSYPGQIYEQYF,TGTGCCAGCAGCTACCCGGGACAGATCTACGAGCAGTACTTC
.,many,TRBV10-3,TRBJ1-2,CAISADLNGYTF,TGTGCCATCAGCGCGGACCTAAATGGCTACACCTTC
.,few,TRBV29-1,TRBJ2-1,CSLGSPNEQFF,TGCAGCCTAGGCAGCCCCAATGAGCAGTTCTTC
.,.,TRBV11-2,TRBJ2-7,CASSSRHYEQYF,TGTGCCAGCAGCAGTCGTCACTACGAGCAGTACTTC
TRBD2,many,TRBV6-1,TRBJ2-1,CASRLASGDEQFF,TGTGCCAGCAGACTAGCGTCTGGGGATGAGCAGTTCTTC
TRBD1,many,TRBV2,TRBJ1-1,CASSFDRDTEAFF,TGTGCCAGCAGTTTTGACAGGGACACTGAAGCTTTCTTT
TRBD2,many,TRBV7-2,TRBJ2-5,CASWSGTSGREETQYF,TGTGCTAGTTGGTCCGGGACTAGCGGACGCGAAGAGACCCAGTACTTC
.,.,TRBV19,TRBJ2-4,CASSIDLVLGNIQYF,TGTGCCAGTAGTATAGATCTTGTGTTGGGAAACATTCAGTACTTC
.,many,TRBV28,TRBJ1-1,CASSLGGTQNTEAFF,TGTGCCAGCTCCCTGGGGGGTACACAGAACACTGAAGCTTTCTTT
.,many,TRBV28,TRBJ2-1,CASRTTEWGEQFF,TGTGCCAGCAGGACTACGGAGTGGGGTGAGCAGTTCTTC
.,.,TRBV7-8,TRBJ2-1,CASSFGGINNEQFF,TGTGCCAGCAGCTTTGGGGGTATAAACAATGAGCAGTTCTTC
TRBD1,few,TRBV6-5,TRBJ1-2,CASSYMSQGDYGYTF,TGTGCCAGCAGTTACATGAGCCAGGGGGACTATGGCTACACCTTC
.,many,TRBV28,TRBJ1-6,CASCPPGQGNSPLHF,TGTGCCAGCTGCCCCCCCGGACAAGGAAATTCACCCCTCCACTTT
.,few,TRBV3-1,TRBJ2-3,CASGGRLSTDTQYF,TGTGCCAGCGGGGGAAGACTCAGCACAGATACGCAGTATTTT
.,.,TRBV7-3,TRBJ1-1,CASQLHVNTEAFF,TGTGCCAGTCAACTCCACGTAAACACTGAAGCTTTCTTT
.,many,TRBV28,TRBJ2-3,CASSFAAITQYF,TGTGCCAGCAGTTTCGCGGCTATTACGCAGTATTTT
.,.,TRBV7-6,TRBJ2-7,CASRERIGAYEQYF,TGTGCCAGCAGGGAGCGGATAGGGGCCTACGAGCAGTACTTC
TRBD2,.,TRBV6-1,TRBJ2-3,CASSILAGAADTQYF,TGTGCCAGCAGTATACTAGCGGGAGCAGCAGATACGCAGTATTTT
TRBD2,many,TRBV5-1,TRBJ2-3,CASSLSGRITDTQYF,TGCGCCAGCAGCTTAAGCGGGAGAATAACAGATACGCAGTATTTT
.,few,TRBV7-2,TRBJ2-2,CASSLLETFGELFF,TGTGCCAGCAGCTTACTAGAGACCTTTGGGGAGCTGTTTTTT
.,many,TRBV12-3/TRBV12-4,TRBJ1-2,CASSLLNGYTF,TGTGCCAGCAGTTTACTCAATGGCTACACCTTC
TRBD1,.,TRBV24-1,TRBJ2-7,CATEGQGDYEQYF,TGTGCCACCGAGGGACAGGGGGACTACGAGCAGTACTTC
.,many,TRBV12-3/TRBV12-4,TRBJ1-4,CASSRDDATNEKLFF,TGTGCCAGCAGTAGGGACGATGCAACTAATGAAAAACTGTTTTTT